This T cell receptor beta chain comes out of a study of neurological immune-mediated disorders. This clonotype was recorded at least ten times. Trimming shortened V by 3 bases and J by 3 bases, and 18 bases separated the two germline ends. Germline assignment: CDR1 MNHEY and CDR2 SVGAGI. The CDR3 totals 16 residues. TCRdb reprocessed the 5' RACE reads via MiXCR and lists one record per CDR3 protein. The table lists about 37,000 distinct CDR3 sequences, more than 9% of them singletons. The clonotype was recovered from a woman under 40 with HTLV-1-associated myelopathy (HAM/TSP). The chain employs TRBV6-5 and TRBJ2-7; D assignment may be TRBD1 or TRBD2 (5 bases each). The sequenced sample was CD4+ T cells from blood. The CDR3 here is CASSYRPPGRLYEQYF. The CDR3 DNA reads TGTGCCAGCAGTTATCGACCCCCGGGACGCCTCTACGAGCAGTACTTC.